This TCR delta chain was retrieved from a study of γδ T cells in repeated Plasmodium falciparum infection. In the study overall: The natural-infection arm compared Malian children under seasonal malaria with matched Australian children. Timepoints: baseline, immediately before selected infections, and 21 days after every infection.

Bulk repertoires came from Vgamma9/Vdelta2+ or Vdelta2-negative gammadelta T cells flow-sorted from PBMC. Per germline, CDR1 GEAIGNYY and CDR2 EKD. This CDR3 region has 21 residues. Study conclusions and caveats: In Vdelta2-negative, largely Vdelta1+, gammadelta repertoires, repeated controlled infections appeared to drive clonal selection waves. Vdelta2-negative gammadelta repertoires appeared less diverse and less shared in Malian than Australian children.

TCRdb re-processed the multiplex PCR reads using CATT. Found here are about 51,000 delta-chain clones, roughly 1.9% of them singletons; the top ten hold about 24%. This clone was detected many times. Its specificity is not known. The TCRdb protein comes from a much larger clone and disagrees with this DNA's translation at residue 20, likely due to a read error; the protein given here is derived from the DNA. The sample consisted of gamma-delta T cells from blood. This rearrangement joins TRDV2 to TRDJ1; 8 nucleotides align to TRDD3. The sequence derives from a pool of human donors (malaria-infected and uninfected, not separated). The chain's CDR3 is CACDTGEIYWGPTGGSDKLTF. The CDR3, as DNA: TGTGCCTGTGACACCGGAGAGATCTACTGGGGGCCTACGGGGGGTTCCGATAAACTCACCTTT.